Presented here are 18 T cell receptor beta chains from one specimen sequenced in a study of shared clonotypes between healthy human individuals. Profiling relied on immunoSEQ multiplex PCR, and the TCRdb table lists in-frame clones only, not all of them. The sample lists some 500,000 clones; approximately 80% were seen once. The specimen sequenced was PBMCs. The receptors derive from a woman aged 35 to 49 in good health. Some clones in this sample may be carry-over from other donors' samples.

This sequence joins TRBV9 and TRBJ1-2; the D gene is possibly TRBD1 (6 bases). The CDR3 is 15 residues long. Germline-derived CDR1 and CDR2 are SGDLS and YYNGEE. Trimming took off 2 bases at V and 3 bases at J, with 14 bases between the two ends. DNA of the CDR3: TGTGCCAGCAGCGTGGAACAGGGCGGGTACTATGGCTACACCTTC. This sequence encodes CASSVEQGGYYGYTF.

The chain couples TRBV5-4 to TRBJ2-1; D uncertain. The CDR3 has 12 residues. Germline V CDR1 and CDR2: SGHNT, YYREEE (reference sequence). V gave up 1 base and J gave up 7 bases, with 6 bases separating them. The CDR3 nucleotides read TGTGCCAGCAGCTTGTCTGTGAATGAGCAGTTCTTC. It specifies CASSLSVNEQFF. Combining the CDR3 with reference TRBV5-4 and TRBJ2-1 gives the whole variable domain ETGVTQSPTHLIKTRGQQVTLRCSSQSGHNTVSWYQQALGQGPQFIFQYYREEENGRGNFPPRFSGLQFPNYSSELNVNALELDDSALYLCASSLSVNEQFFGPGTRLTVL.

The CDR3 nucleotides are TGTGCCAGCTCACCGGATACCGACGGGAGACATGGCTACACCTTC. Its protein is CASSPDTDGRHGYTF. V and J are TRBV18 and TRBJ1-2; D uncertain. The germline gives CDR1 KGHSH, CDR2 LQKENI. V gave up 3 bases and J gave up 6 bases, with 17 bases separating them. This CDR3 has 15 residues.

This rearrangement joins TRBV30 to TRBJ2-5; weak D call: TRBD2 (6 bases). The ends were cut back, 4 bases at V and 1 base at J, with 13 bases in the middle. This CDR3 region has 14 residues. CDR1 is GTSNPN, CDR2 SVGIG, per germline (reference sequence). Written as DNA, the CDR3 is TGTGCCTGGAACAGACCCGGGAGCCAAGAGACCCAGTACTTC. This encodes CAWNRPGSQETQYF.

In this sample, this clone turned up once. V and J are TRBV28 and TRBJ2-7, with 10 bases that match TRBD2. The ends lost 5 bases at V and 3 bases at J; junction bases unmatched: 7. The CDR3 contains 15 residues. In germline, CDR1 is MDHEN, CDR2 SYDVKM. The CDR3 DNA sequence: TGTGCCAGCAGTCCTTCCGGGACTAGCGTCTACGAGCAGTACTTC. Its protein is CASSPSGTSVYEQYF.

The chain has TRBV2 and TRBJ1-2; TRBD1 is a possible D gene (5 bases). There are 15 residues in the CDR3. Trimming took off 6 bases at V and 0 bases at J, with 14 bases between the two ends. Germline values: CDR1 SNHLY, CDR2 FYNNEI. The CDR3: CASSPGGDANYGYTF. In DNA form, the CDR3 reads TGTGCCAGCAGCCCCGGCGGGGACGCTAACTATGGCTACACCTTC.

The chain uses TRBV30 and TRBJ1-6; TRBD1 might be the D (5 bases). CDR3 length equals 13 residues. CDR1 is GTSNPN, CDR2 SVGIG, per germline (reference sequence). V shed 3 bases and J shed 4 bases, with 7 bases lying between them. CDR3 region: CAWRGEYNSPLHF. The CDR3 coding sequence is TGTGCCTGGAGAGGGGAATATAATTCACCCCTCCACTTT.

The chain combines TRBV2 with TRBJ2-3; 7 bases match TRBD2. Germline V lookup: CDR1 SNHLY, CDR2 FYNNEI. Germline trimming cut 8 bases from V and 0 bases from J; bases unmatched to any gene: 5. The CDR3 contains 14 residues. CDR3 amino acids: CASLAAASTDTQYF. For the CDR3, the DNA is TGTGCCAGCCTAGCGGCGGCTAGCACAGATACGCAGTATTTT.

This clone was observed a few times. This CDR3 is CASTGKREEQYF. DNA of the CDR3: TGTGCCAGCACGGGAAAGCGGGAGGAGCAGTACTTC. The V gene is TRBV25-1, the J gene TRBJ2-7, with TRBD2 matching 8 bases. The CDR3 contains 12 residues. Germline V gene lookup returns CDR1 MGHDK and CDR2 SYGVNS. The J segment lost 7 bases and the V segment lost 7 bases, leaving 6 bases of the junction unmatched.

The chain employs TRBV4-3 and TRBJ2-3; 8 bases line up with TRBD2. Per the germline V gene, CDR1 is LGHNA and CDR2 is YSLEER. V shed 0 bases, J shed 2 bases, and the junction held 7 bases outside the gene matches. This CDR3 spans 17 amino acids. DNA of the CDR3: TGCGCCAGCAGCCAAGAGGTAGCGGGAACGACCACAGATACGCAGTATTTT. It is translated as CASSQEVAGTTTDTQYF.

This chain links TRBV10-3 with TRBJ1-5; tentative D call: TRBD1 (5 bases). The germline V gene encodes CDR1 ENHRY and CDR2 SYGVKD. With 0 bases removed from V and 3 bases from J, the gap between germline ends came to 9 bases. This CDR3 contains 15 residues. The CDR3 here is CAISESRGDNQPQHF. DNA of the CDR3: TGTGCCATCAGTGAGTCGCGGGGGGACAATCAGCCCCAGCATTTT.

V and J are TRBV2 and TRBJ2-2; 13 bases fit TRBD2. The J segment lost 4 bases and the V segment lost 6 bases, leaving 8 bases of the junction unmatched. The germline V gene encodes CDR1 SNHLY and CDR2 FYNNEI. CDR3 size: 17 residues. As DNA, the CDR3 is TGTGCCAGCAGGTTACTAGCGGGAGGGTTGGCCACCGGGGAGCTGTTTTTT. Amino acid sequence: CASRLLAGGLATGELFF. The entire variable domain, with the rest obtained from reference TRBV2 and TRBJ2-2, is as follows: EPEVTQTPSHQVTQMGQEVILRCVPISNHLYFYWYRQILGQKVEFLVSFYNNEISEKSEIFDDQFSVERPDGSNFTLKIRSTKLEDSAMYFCASRLLAGGLATGELFFGEGSRLTVL.

In the case of this clone: One junction end disagrees with the germline gene, perhaps due to a read error. The CDR3, as DNA: TGTGCCAGCGGCTTAGTTCCAGAGGCCCACAATGAGCAGTTCTTC. This sequence encodes CASGLVPEAHNEQFF. The chain is built from TRBV7-9 and TRBJ2-1; D gene unclear. This CDR3 comprises 15 residues. Germline-derived CDR1 and CDR2 are SEHNR and FQNEAQ (reference sequence).

Points on this clone: A far more abundant clone sits one base away, making this likely a read error. Other DNA sequences within the sample encode an identical CDR3. The chain joins TRBV20-1 to TRBJ2-7, with D possibly being TRBD1 (6 bases). V was clipped by 6 bases and J by 6 bases, with 12 bases between them. The CDR3 extends over 11 amino acids. Germline CDR1 DFQATT, CDR2 SNEGSKA (reference sequence). For the CDR3, the DNA is TGCAGTGCCGATACAGGGCGCGAGCAGTACTTC. Its translation: CSADTGREQYF.

This clone was counted once. This chain joins TRBV5-1 and TRBJ2-3; 10 bases match TRBD2. Looked up from germline, CDR1 is SGHRS and CDR2 is YFSETQ. V shed 3 bases and J 3 bases; nucleotides not matched to a gene: 7. The CDR3 runs 16 residues. CDR3 protein: CASSSSLAGVTDTQYF. CDR3 in DNA: TGCGCCAGCAGCTCGTCCCTAGCGGGGGTTACAGATACGCAGTATTTT.

V is TRBV19 and J is TRBJ1-5; D is possibly TRBD1 (5 bases). V was shortened by 2 bases and J by 6 bases, with 8 bases between the two germline ends. CDR1 LNHDA and CDR2 SQIVND come from the germline V gene (reference sequence). The CDR3 sequence is 13 residues long. The CDR3, as DNA: TGTGCCAGTAGTATATTAACAGGTCAGCCCCAGCATTTT. As protein: CASSILTGQPQHF.

The DNA of the CDR3 is TGTGCCAGCAGCACGGGACGCGCGGATACGCAGTATTTT. It is translated as CASSTGRADTQYF. This rearrangement joins TRBV7-8 to TRBJ2-3; possibly TRBD1 or TRBD2 for D (5 bases each). V lost 5 bases and J 6 bases, leaving 12 bases between the germline ends. This CDR3 is built from 13 residues. Germline V gene lookup returns CDR1 SGHVS and CDR2 FQNEAQ.

This clone has only one observation. Other DNA sequences from this sample encode an identical CDR3 as well. The chain links TRBV5-1 to TRBJ2-5; D ambiguous. In germline, CDR1 is SGHRS, CDR2 YFSETQ. This CDR3 region has 14 residues. V was cut by 0 bases and J by 1 base, with 7 bases left in between. The CDR3 is CASSLVSSQETQYF. For the CDR3, the DNA is TGCGCCAGCAGCTTGGTTTCTTCCCAAGAGACCCAGTACTTC.